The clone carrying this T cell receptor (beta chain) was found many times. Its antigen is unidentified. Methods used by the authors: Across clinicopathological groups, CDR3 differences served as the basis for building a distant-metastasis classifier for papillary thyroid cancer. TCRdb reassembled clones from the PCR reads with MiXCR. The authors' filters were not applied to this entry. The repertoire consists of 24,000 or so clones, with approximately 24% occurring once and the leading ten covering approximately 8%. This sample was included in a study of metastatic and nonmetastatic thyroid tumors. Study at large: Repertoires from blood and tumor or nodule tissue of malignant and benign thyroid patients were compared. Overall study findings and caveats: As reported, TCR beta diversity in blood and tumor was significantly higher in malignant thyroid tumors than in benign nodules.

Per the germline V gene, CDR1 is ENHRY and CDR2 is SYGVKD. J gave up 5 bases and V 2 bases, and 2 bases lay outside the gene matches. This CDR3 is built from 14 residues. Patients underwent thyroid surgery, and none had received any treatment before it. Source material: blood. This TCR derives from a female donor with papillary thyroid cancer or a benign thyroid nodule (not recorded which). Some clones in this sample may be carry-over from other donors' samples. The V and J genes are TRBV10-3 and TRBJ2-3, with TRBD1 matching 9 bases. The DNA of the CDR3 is TGTGCCATCAGTGAGGGACAGGGGAGAGATACGCAGTATTTT. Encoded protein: CAISEGQGRDTQYF.